Each of the 19 T cell receptor beta chains below was sequenced from the same sample in a study of T cell responses to AZD1222 COVID-19 vaccine. Profiling relied on immunoSEQ multiplex PCR, and the TCRdb table lists in-frame clones only, not all of them. Of some 130,000 clones listed, roughly 90% were seen once; the top ten hold around 3.5%. The material was peripheral blood, obtained on day 0 of AZD1222 vaccination. The receptors stem from an adult in good health.

The chain recombines TRBV7-2 with TRBJ1-2; weak D call: TRBD1 (5 bases). The V gene lost 5 bases and the J gene lost 4 bases, with 17 bases spanning the gap. Germline CDR1 reads SGHTA; CDR2 reads FQGNSA. The CDR3 has 15 amino acids. CDR3: CASSQGGAYGYGYTF. In DNA, the CDR3 is TGTGCCAGCAGCCAGGGAGGGGCGTACGGCTATGGCTACACCTTC.

The chain links TRBV7-2 to TRBJ1-3, with D unresolved. This CDR3 comprises 13 residues. Looked up from germline, CDR1 is SGHTA and CDR2 is FQGNSA. V lost 5 bases, J lost 5 bases, and 10 bases lay in between. CDR3 DNA: TGTGCCAGCAGCCCTGGCAGACGAAACACCATATATTTT. Amino acids: CASSPGRRNTIYF.

The count of this clone is one. The V gene is TRBV10-3, the J gene TRBJ1-3; the D is unclear. Looked up from germline, CDR1 is ENHRY and CDR2 is SYGVKD. The CDR3 covers 12 residues. V dropped 11 bases and J dropped 0 bases, with 8 bases sitting between them. The CDR3: CALAASGNTIYF. CDR3 nucleotide sequence: TGTGCCCTCGCCGCCTCTGGAAACACCATATATTTT.

V usage is TRBV5-1 and J usage is TRBJ1-2; D remains unclear. The germline V and J ends were trimmed by 0 bases and 4 bases, with 16 bases remaining between them. CDR1 and CDR2 (germline): SGHRS, YFSETQ. CDR3 length equals 16 residues. The CDR3 region has the DNA TGCGCCAGCAGCTTGGCCGCGGGGAGTTACGGCTATGGCTACACCTTC. It is translated as CASSLAAGSYGYGYTF.

This clone turned up a few times. The chain combines TRBV4-1 with TRBJ1-2, with unresolved D. V was pared by 1 base and J by 6 bases, with 12 bases between. The CDR3 is 14 amino acids. Germline V lookup: CDR1 MGHRA, CDR2 YSYEKL. The CDR3, as DNA: TGCGCCAGCAGCCAAGTCAGGAAGGGAGATGGCTACACCTTC. Amino acids: CASSQVRKGDGYTF.

CDR3 protein: CASSSRTSRWDTEAFF. The CDR3 nucleotides are TGTGCCAGCAGTTCACGCACAAGTAGGTGGGACACTGAAGCTTTCTTT. This rearrangement joins TRBV6-2 or TRBV6-3 to TRBJ1-1; unclear D gene. The ends were cut back, 4 bases at V and 3 bases at J, with 18 bases in the middle. CDR1 and CDR2 (germline): MNHEY, SVGEGT. This CDR3 comprises 16 residues.

This clone was found once. The chain carries TRBV6-4 and TRBJ2-7; D uncertain. With 0 bases removed from V and 3 bases from J, the gap between germline ends came to 18 bases. The CDR3 extends over 17 amino acids. CDR1 and CDR2 from the germline V gene are MRHNA and SNTAGT. The CDR3 region is CASSDSPFYSPNYEQYF. Written as DNA, the CDR3 is TGTGCCAGCAGTGACTCCCCATTTTATTCCCCCAACTACGAGCAGTACTTC.

This chain links TRBV3-1 (or the pseudogene TRBV3-2) with TRBJ2-7, with D unresolved. CDR3 length: 15 amino acids. V was shortened by 0 bases and J by 0 bases, with 9 bases between the two germline ends. The germline V gene encodes CDR1 LGHDT and CDR2 YNNKEL (reference sequence). DNA for the CDR3: TGTGCCAGCAGCCAAGAATCTGGGTTCTCCTACGAGCAGTACTTC. It translates to CASSQESGFSYEQYF.

V is TRBV6-5 and J is TRBJ1-5; the D gene is possibly TRBD1 (5 bases). CDR1 is MNHEY and CDR2 is SVGAGI in the germline V gene. The CDR3 runs 14 residues. Between the trimmed V and J ends, which lost 3 bases and 3 bases, there was a span of 9 bases. CDR3 sequence (DNA): TGTGCCAGCAGTTATGACAGTCCCAATCAGCCCCAGCATTTT. Translating it yields CASSYDSPNQPQHF.

The chain uses TRBV4-3 and TRBJ1-2; TRBD1 matches at 7 bases. The CDR3 runs 13 residues. CDR1 and CDR2 from the germline V gene are LGHNA and YSLEER. J gave up 8 bases and V 4 bases, and 7 bases lay outside the gene matches. The CDR3 loop is CASSLNRGYGYTF. CDR3 nucleotide sequence: TGCGCCAGCAGCCTCAACAGGGGATACGGCTACACCTTC.

V gene TRBV15 combines with J gene TRBJ2-1, with D perhaps matching TRBD2 (7 bases). This CDR3 has 14 amino acids. The germline CDR1 and CDR2 sequences are LNHNV and YYDKDF (reference sequence). The germline V and J ends were trimmed by 5 bases and 6 bases, with 14 bases remaining between them. The CDR3 loop reads CATSGGGATNEQFF. The CDR3 nucleotides read TGTGCCACCAGCGGGGGGGGCGCAACCAATGAGCAGTTCTTC.

The chain carries TRBV19 and TRBJ2-7; TRBD1 is a possible D gene (7 bases). Trimming took 4 bases from V and 3 from J, leaving 19 bases between them. Germline assignment: CDR1 LNHDA and CDR2 SQIVND (reference sequence). This CDR3 comprises 16 residues. The CDR3 here is CASSSGDSRTYYEQYF. Written as DNA, the CDR3 is TGTGCCAGTAGTAGCGGGGACAGTAGAACCTACTACGAGCAGTACTTC.

This clone was observed a few times. The chain uses TRBV11-3 and TRBJ1-1; D uncertain. Germline V lookup: CDR1 SGHNT, CDR2 YENEEA. The V end was cut by 0 bases, the J end by 8 bases, with 10 bases between. This CDR3 is built from 13 residues. CDR3: CASSLDQSREAFF. The CDR3 bases are TGTGCCAGCAGCTTAGATCAATCCAGGGAAGCTTTCTTT.

The gene calls are TRBV7-2 and TRBJ1-2; 9 nucleotides align to TRBD1. Losses at the gene ends were 6 bases for V and 8 bases for J; bases not matched to a gene: 7. The length of the CDR3 is 13 residues. The germline gives CDR1 SGHTA, CDR2 FQGNSA. CDR3: CASSRGQGLGYTF. Written as DNA, the CDR3 is TGTGCCAGCAGTAGAGGACAGGGGTTAGGCTACACCTTC. The complete variable domain, with remaining parts taken from reference TRBV7-2 and TRBJ1-2, reads GAGVSQSPSNKVTEKGKDVELRCDPISGHTALYWYRQSLGQGLEFLIYFQGNSAPDKSGLPSDRFSAERTGGSVSTLTIQRTQQEDSAVYLCASSRGQGLGYTFGSGTRLTVV.

V gene TRBV24-1 combines with J gene TRBJ1-5, with D tentatively TRBD1 (5 bases). Germline V gene sequence: CDR1 KGHDR, CDR2 SFDVKD. The ends were cut back, 4 bases at V and 8 bases at J, with 11 bases in the middle. This CDR3 has 13 amino acids. CDR3 protein: CATSEGGWEPQHF. The CDR3 region has the DNA TGTGCCACCAGTGAGGGGGGATGGGAGCCCCAGCATTTT.

This clone was seen at least ten times. This chain links TRBV7-3 with TRBJ2-1; D is unresolved. CDR3 length: 15 amino acids. V lost 5 bases to trimming and J lost 7 bases, with 18 bases between them. CDR1 and CDR2 (germline): SGHTA, FQGTGA. CDR3 in DNA: TGTGCCAGCAGCCCCCGACTGGGGAAGGGTAATGAGCAGTTCTTC. Its translation is CASSPRLGKGNEQFF.

This chain joins TRBV4-1 and TRBJ1-6; 10 bases match TRBD1. CDR1 is MGHRA, CDR2 YSYEKL, per germline. V shed 3 bases and J 14 bases; nucleotides not matched to a gene: 13. The CDR3 length is 16 residues. CDR3 sequence: CASSQMPGQGPKALHF. The CDR3 DNA follows: TGCGCCAGCAGCCAGATGCCGGGACAGGGGCCTAAGGCCCTCCACTTT.

The chain combines TRBV6-5 with TRBJ1-1, with D tentatively TRBD1 (6 bases). Germline CDR1 reads MNHEY; CDR2 reads SVGAGI. CDR3 size: 14 residues. The V gene lost 5 bases and the J gene lost 0 bases, with 10 bases spanning the gap. The CDR3 sequence is CASSRTGMNTEAFF. The CDR3 region has the DNA TGTGCCAGCAGTCGAACAGGGATGAACACTGAAGCTTTCTTT.

This clone was found a few times. The chain has TRBV6-5 and TRBJ2-5, with a possible D match to TRBD1 (6 bases). The CDR3 has 14 residues. Germline lookup yields CDR1 MNHEY and CDR2 SVGAGI. V gave up 2 bases and J gave up 4 bases, with 11 bases separating them. DNA of the CDR3: TGTGCCAGCAGTTACAGGACAGTAAGAGAGACCCAGTACTTC. It encodes CASSYRTVRETQYF.